This T cell receptor beta chain is drawn from a study of shared clonotypes between healthy human individuals. Study-level points and caveats: A small donor pool kept down the genetic and exposure-history diversity that was represented.

Trimming pared 6 bases from V and 6 bases from J, leaving 12 bases between. Germline CDR1 and CDR2: SGHTA and FQGNSA. This CDR3 comprises 12 residues. CD45RO negativity and positive selection for CCR7 defined naive CD8 cells, a population that excluded terminally differentiated effector memory CD45RA+ cells. The count of this clone is one. The antigen is undetermined. Researchers divided each subset's genomic DNA evenly across several immunoSEQ plates. Profiling relied on immunoSEQ multiplex PCR, and the TCRdb table lists in-frame clones only, not all of them. The table has hundreds of thousands of clones, 80% to 95% seen once.

The rearrangement links TRBV7-2 to TRBJ2-7, with D perhaps TRBD2 (6 bases). Sequenced: naive CD8+ T cells sorted from blood. The clonotype comes from a man aged 30-40 years in good health. The CDR3 loop reads CASRRGSGEQYF. CDR3 sequence (DNA): TGTGCCAGCAGGCGGGGATCGGGCGAGCAGTACTTC.